A single sample gave rise to the 6 T cell receptor beta chains below, sequenced in a study of molecular identifiers for immune sequencing clone quantification. MiXCR, applied by TCRdb to the PCR reads, yields one record per CDR3 protein. The data show 300,000 to 400,000 distinct CDR3 sequences, 24% seen once. Sequencing used naive CD8+ T cells from blood, with Jurkat cell RNA spiked in. Noted subset: FACS-sorted CD8+CD4-CCR7+CD45RA+ naive T cells. The origin of the receptors is a human donor in good health. Some libraries in this study had Jurkat cell RNA spiked in.

This clonotype was seen many times. CDR3 amino acids: CASSPTVPYEQYF. Here the CDR3 DNA reads TGTGCCAGCAGCCCGACGGTACCCTACGAGCAGTACTTC. The chain combines TRBV5-6 with TRBJ2-7, with D uncertain. Germline CDR1 reads SGHDT; CDR2 reads YYEEEE. There are 13 residues in the CDR3. V was trimmed by 4 bases and J by 2 bases, leaving 10 bases between them.

About this clonotype itself: Compared with germline, one end of the junction differs, possibly owing to a read error. The rearrangement links TRBV28 to TRBJ2-3, with 8 bases fitting TRBD2. Germline values: CDR1 MDHEN, CDR2 SYDVKM. This CDR3 is 15 amino acids long. CDR3 region: CASGLKSGRLDTQYF. The CDR3 DNA is TGTGCCAGCGGTTTAAAAAGCGGGAGACTAGATACGCAGTATTTT.

This clonotype was seen more than once but under ten times. The CDR3 here is CASSVARDSYEQYF. The CDR3 bases are TGTGCCAGCAGCGTAGCCAGGGACTCCTACGAGCAGTACTTC. V is TRBV9 and J is TRBJ2-7; D may be TRBD1 (5 bases). CDR3 length: 14 amino acids. Germline lookup yields CDR1 SGDLS and CDR2 YYNGEE. The germline V and J ends were trimmed by 0 bases and 0 bases, with 7 bases remaining between them.

With regard to this clonotype: A much bigger clone sits one base away, suggesting this may be a read error. The rearrangement links TRBV28 to TRBJ2-7; 7 nucleotides line up with TRBD1. With V trimmed by 5 bases and J by 4 bases, 11 bases remained unmatched. This CDR3 has 15 amino acids. Germline V gene lookup returns CDR1 MDHEN and CDR2 SYDVKM. CDR3 region: CASSPRQGPVYEQYF. In DNA, the CDR3 is TGTGCCAGCAGTCCACGACAGGGCCCAGTGTACGAGCAGTACTTC.

Points on this clonotype: An end of the junction does not agree with germline; a read error may underlie this. The chain recombines TRBV4-3 with TRBJ2-1, with TRBD1 matching over 8 bases. CDR3 length: 15 residues. Germline assignment: CDR1 LGHNA and CDR2 YSLEER. CDR3 nucleotides: TGCGCCAGCAGCCAAGCCGGGACAGGAGTCAATGAGCAGATCTTC. Protein: CASSQAGTGVNEQIF.

This clonotype was counted between two and nine times. This rearrangement joins TRBV21-1 to TRBJ1-1; TRBD1 was called by the table and not checked on the DNA. TRBV21-1 is recorded as a pseudogene. The CDR3 has 14 amino acids. CDR3: CASSKEQGPTEAFF. The CDR3 nucleotides are TGTGCCAGCAGCAAAGAACAGGGTCCCACTGAAGCTTTCTTT.